This TCR beta chain was recovered during a study of blood T cells in healthy people across ages. Then a second PCR, running roughly 7 to 11 cycles, was carried out with a sample-barcoded 5' primer and a J-beta primer mix. Via MiXCR, TCRdb re-called the 5' RACE reads, giving one row per CDR3 protein. The sample has some 1.4 million distinct CDR3 sequences, about 40% seen once. This clonotype was counted a few times. Each donor had about 10 milliliters of peripheral blood drawn. Germline lookup yields CDR1 MNHEY and CDR2 SMNVEV (reference sequence). After removal of 5 bases from V and 8 bases from J, the junction contained 13 bases not matched to a gene. This CDR3 spans 17 amino acids.

The chain employs TRBV27 and TRBJ2-1; 12 positions agree with TRBD2. The receptor was isolated from a woman aged 18-35 years in good health. Sequenced input: blood. DNA for the CDR3: TGTGCCAGCAGTCCCATTTCTAGCGGGAGGGCCCTGGATGAGCAGTTCTTC. Encoded protein: CASSPISSGRALDEQFF.